These T cell receptor beta chains were read from a single sample in a study of cytomegalovirus exposure and HLA in healthy donors. Libraries were prepared by immunoSEQ multiplex PCR; TCRdb keeps only in-frame clonotypes and omits some of them. The sample records around 160,000 clones, roughly three quarters being singletons. Source material: PBMCs. The receptors were gathered from a man aged 18 to 30 in good health and CMV-seropositive. Each CDR3 is given with its conserved first and last residue.

v_gene: TRBV10-1; j_gene: TRBJ2-5; CDR3aa: CASSLGGAQETQYF
v_gene: TRBV19; j_gene: TRBJ1-4; CDR3aa: CASGDRKRGLNEKLFF
v_gene: TRBV11-2; j_gene: TRBJ2-1; CDR3aa: CASSPIRGQGHNEQFF
v_gene: TRBV18; j_gene: TRBJ1-5; CDR3aa: CASSSGQGNQPQHF
v_gene: TRBV18; j_gene: TRBJ2-6; CDR3aa: CASSPVTGGSGANVLTF
v_gene: TRBV30; j_gene: TRBJ2-5; CDR3aa: CALLVGETQYF
v_gene: TRBV9; j_gene: TRBJ2-1; CDR3aa: CASSVEGAGRPNEQFF
v_gene: TRBV7-9; j_gene: TRBJ2-3; CDR3aa: CASNTEGRDTQYF
v_gene: TRBV2; j_gene: TRBJ2-5; CDR3aa: CASKRGRGLATETQYF
v_gene: TRBV28; j_gene: TRBJ1-2; CDR3aa: CASSLSTAYGYTF
v_gene: TRBV11-2; j_gene: TRBJ2-3; CDR3aa: CASSLDPASGSTDTQYF
v_gene: TRBV30; j_gene: TRBJ1-1; CDR3aa: CAWSVRGEAFF
v_gene: TRBV5-6; j_gene: TRBJ1-5; CDR3aa: CASSTMRGADQPQHF
v_gene: TRBV5-1; j_gene: TRBJ2-1; CDR3aa: CASSSGDRVYNEQFF
v_gene: TRBV6-5; j_gene: TRBJ1-5; CDR3aa: CASSYSASEGQPQHF
v_gene: TRBV19; j_gene: TRBJ2-3; CDR3aa: CASSRWDTQYF
v_gene: TRBV11-2; j_gene: TRBJ1-2; CDR3aa: CASSTRTGGDGYTF
v_gene: TRBV7-2; j_gene: TRBJ2-3; CDR3aa: CASSSTSGGARVTQYF
v_gene: TRBV7-2; j_gene: TRBJ2-1; CDR3aa: CASSLEASGSLREQFF
v_gene: TRBV13; j_gene: TRBJ2-3; CDR3aa: CASSSVAGGPPDTQYF
v_gene: TRBV7-3; j_gene: TRBJ2-5; CDR3aa: CASSLREGETQYF
v_gene: TRBV19; j_gene: TRBJ1-6; CDR3aa: CASSRRGSPLHF
v_gene: TRBV6-1; j_gene: TRBJ2-2; CDR3aa: CASSEPLQGWTGELFF
v_gene: TRBV19; j_gene: TRBJ2-1; CDR3aa: CASSMVPGLAGMPYNEQFF
v_gene: TRBV12-5; j_gene: TRBJ1-2; CDR3aa: CASGSPATGDYGYTF
v_gene: TRBV29-1; j_gene: TRBJ1-2; CDR3aa: CSVVTDSFNYGYTF
v_gene: TRBV28; j_gene: TRBJ1-3; CDR3aa: CASSSGALWDTIYF
v_gene: TRBV7-7; j_gene: TRBJ2-1; CDR3aa: CASSPRTSTYGEQFF
v_gene: TRBV9; j_gene: TRBJ2-5; CDR3aa: CASSAEGWGETQYF
v_gene: TRBV28; j_gene: TRBJ1-4; CDR3aa: CASNQGNEKLFF
v_gene: TRBV5-1; j_gene: TRBJ2-1; CDR3aa: CASSFADYNEQFF
v_gene: TRBV28; j_gene: TRBJ1-1; CDR3aa: CASSSRRGNTEAFF
v_gene: TRBV5-6; j_gene: TRBJ2-1; CDR3aa: CASSFPSGGPHEQFF
v_gene: TRBV5-1; j_gene: TRBJ2-2; CDR3aa: CASRPPGQLSGELFF
v_gene: TRBV9; j_gene: TRBJ1-6; CDR3aa: CASSVGGPGPSVPSPLHF
v_gene: TRBV5-1; j_gene: TRBJ2-3; CDR3aa: CASSKGQGATDTQYF
v_gene: TRBV20-1; j_gene: TRBJ1-2; CDR3aa: CSAPEGYGYTF
v_gene: TRBV6-6; j_gene: TRBJ2-1; CDR3aa: CASSYSPASGGDEQFF
v_gene: TRBV7-9; j_gene: TRBJ1-1; CDR3aa: CASSLAPQGAPDTEAFF
v_gene: TRBV5-1; j_gene: TRBJ1-4; CDR3aa: CASRDTLATNEKLFF
v_gene: TRBV7-9; j_gene: TRBJ1-3; CDR3aa: CASRPDSHSGNTIYF
v_gene: TRBV6-1; j_gene: TRBJ2-1; CDR3aa: CASSSTGLVFNEQFF
v_gene: TRBV6-1; j_gene: TRBJ1-3; CDR3aa: CASSAGGPGNTIYF
v_gene: TRBV7-3; j_gene: TRBJ1-1; CDR3aa: CASSLQGRMNTEAFF
v_gene: TRBV5-4; j_gene: TRBJ1-1; CDR3aa: CASNEGGTGRGTEAFF
v_gene: TRBV6-1; j_gene: TRBJ2-5; CDR3aa: CASSEAGQGMETQYF
v_gene: TRBV5-4; j_gene: TRBJ2-5; CDR3aa: CASRSTSGENQETQYF
v_gene: TRBV7-8; j_gene: TRBJ2-1; CDR3aa: CASRNDRLSSNEQFF
v_gene: TRBV11-2; j_gene: TRBJ2-1; CDR3aa: CASRTGTGARGEQFF
v_gene: TRBV2; j_gene: TRBJ1-1; CDR3aa: CASSTVGTEAFF
v_gene: TRBV27; j_gene: TRBJ1-1; CDR3aa: CASGIRRGWNTEAFF
v_gene: TRBV13; j_gene: TRBJ2-6; CDR3aa: CASSLGSGHSGANVLTF
v_gene: TRBV5-5; j_gene: TRBJ1-6; CDR3aa: CASSPGTTDNSPLHF
v_gene: TRBV11-2; j_gene: TRBJ2-1; CDR3aa: CASSLVLAVNEQFF
v_gene: TRBV5-6; j_gene: TRBJ2-1; CDR3aa: CASSLDRDEGNEQFF